This is a list of T cell receptor beta chains from one sample in a study of cytomegalovirus exposure and HLA in healthy donors. The method was immunoSEQ multiplex PCR; TCRdb's version includes in-frame clones alone and lacks a portion of them. The table has fewer than 250,000 clones, approximately 87% seen once. Sequences were obtained from PBMCs. The receptors were sampled from a young man in good health and CMV-seronegative. Each CDR3 is given with its conserved first and last residue. Each record gives: V gene, clone size, J gene, CDR3 length, D gene, CDR3 DNA, CDR3 protein. The D gene is left open where the match is weak. Size is omitted from some rows. Given values are once, few, many or a class for expanded clones.

TRBV19	-	TRBJ1-3	15	-	TGTGCCAGTAGTCCTGACACCCGCTCTGGAAACACCATATATTTT	CASSPDTRSGNTIYF
TRBV9	-	TRBJ2-1	15	TRBD2	TGTGCCAGCAGCGTGGGGACTAGCGGGAGGGTTGAGCAGTTCTTC	CASSVGTSGRVEQFF
TRBV28	-	TRBJ2-2	16	TRBD2	TGTGCCAGCAGTTTACCAGCGGGGCCCCGGAGCGGGGAGCTGTTTTTT	CASSLPAGPRSGELFF
TRBV2	-	TRBJ1-3	13	-	TGTGCCAGCAGTAGCGGTACTGGAAACACCATATATTTT	CASSSGTGNTIYF
TRBV10-3	-	TRBJ2-5	12	-	TGTGCCATCGGAGCGGCCGGAGAGACCCAGTACTTC	CAIGAAGETQYF
TRBV4-1	-	TRBJ2-7	13	-	TGCGCCAGCAGCCAGGGCCTTTCCTACGAGCAGTACTTC	CASSQGLSYEQYF
TRBV5-6	-	TRBJ2-3	13	-	TGTGCCAGCAGCCACTACCTCACAGATACGCAGTATTTT	CASSHYLTDTQYF
TRBV7-9	-	TRBJ1-2	14	-	TGTGCCAGCAGCTTAGGGTCGGGGGGCGGTGGCTACACCTTC	CASSLGSGGGGYTF
TRBV7-2	-	TRBJ2-7	17	TRBD2	TGTGCCAGCAGCTTAGTGGGGACTAGCGGGAGAGCCTACGAGCAGTACTTC	CASSLVGTSGRAYEQYF
TRBV19	-	TRBJ2-7	13	-	TGTGCCAGTGCCCAGGGGATCTCCTACGAGCAGTACTTC	CASAQGISYEQYF
TRBV5-1	-	TRBJ2-5	14	-	TGCGCCAGCAGCTTGGCGGTATCTCAAGAGACCCAGTACTTC	CASSLAVSQETQYF
TRBV6-1	few	TRBJ2-7	12	-	TGTGCCAGCCGGGAATGGTCCTACGAGCAGTACTTC	CASREWSYEQYF
TRBV5-8	-	TRBJ1-5	14	TRBD1	TGTGCCAGCAGCGATGACAGGGTAAATCAGCCCCAGCATTTT	CASSDDRVNQPQHF
TRBV5-1	once	TRBJ2-6	14	-	TGCGCCAGCGGAGTGGGGGGTGGGGCCAACGTCCTGACTTTC	CASGVGGGANVLTF
TRBV7-2	-	TRBJ2-2	12	-	TGTGCCAGCAGTATACAGCGGGGGGAGCTGTTTTTT	CASSIQRGELFF
TRBV25-1	-	TRBJ2-3	13	-	TGTGCCAGCAGTGTCACAGGTACAGATACGCAGTATTTT	CASSVTGTDTQYF
TRBV12-5	-	TRBJ2-2	17	-	TGTGCTAGTGGTTCGCCCTCCACGGTCGCGAACACCGGGGAGCTGTTTTTT	CASGSPSTVANTGELFF
TRBV9	-	TRBJ2-1	18	TRBD2	TGTGCCAGCAGCGAAGCCCTTTTTTGGAGCGGGAGAGACAATGAGCAGTTCTTC	CASSEALFWSGRDNEQFF
TRBV5-6	-	TRBJ2-3	14	-	TGTGCCAGCAGCCCCGGGCCCGGGGTTGATACGCAGTATTTT	CASSPGPGVDTQYF
TRBV29-1	-	TRBJ2-7	15	TRBD2	TGCAGCGTTACTCCGCCGGGGGGGGCCCAATACGAGCAGTACTTC	CSVTPPGGAQYEQYF
TRBV6-4	-	TRBJ2-7	15	TRBD2	TGTGCCAGCAGTGCCTATAGCGGGGACCTCTACGAGCAGTACTTC	CASSAYSGDLYEQYF
TRBV21-1	-	TRBJ2-3	16	-	TGTGCCAGCAGCAAGACTAGCGGGGGGGTCACAGATACGCAGTATTTT	CASSKTSGGVTDTQYF
TRBV19	-	TRBJ2-7	15	TRBD1	TGTGCCAGTAGTATAATACAGGGGGCCACCTACGAGCAGTACTTC	CASSIIQGATYEQYF
TRBV5-1	few	TRBJ2-2	14	TRBD1	TGCGCCAGCGGGACAGAACAGAACACCGGGGAGCTGTTTTTT	CASGTEQNTGELFF
TRBV27	once	TRBJ1-6	15	TRBD1	TGTGCCAGCAGTTTGTCCGGGACAGGGAATTCACCCCTCCACTTT	CASSLSGTGNSPLHF
TRBV5-4	-	TRBJ1-1	15	-	TGTGCCAGCCAGCCTGGAGGGTACGTGAACACTGAAGCTTTCTTT	CASQPGGYVNTEAFF
TRBV28	-	TRBJ2-1	13	-	TGTGCCAGCCGGGACATATTTTACAATGAGCAGTTCTTC	CASRDIFYNEQFF
TRBV28	-	TRBJ1-3	15	-	TGTGCCAGCAGACTTGGACCGACAGAAGGAAACACCATATATTTT	CASRLGPTEGNTIYF
TRBV19	-	TRBJ1-1	15	-	TGTGCCAGTAGGAAGGGGGACCGACTGAACACTGAAGCTTTCTTT	CASRKGDRLNTEAFF
TRBV10-2	-	TRBJ2-1	12	TRBD1	TGCGCCAGCAGCGACCCGGGACAGGGGCAGTTCTTC	CASSDPGQGQFF
TRBV4-1	-	TRBJ1-4	14	-	TGCGCCAGCAGCCCCCAAGGACAGATTGAAAAACTGTTTTTT	CASSPQGQIEKLFF
TRBV28	-	TRBJ1-1	14	-	TGTGCCAGCAGTGTTGGGAGGGAGAACGCTGAAGCTTTCTTT	CASSVGRENAEAFF
TRBV30	few	TRBJ1-2	14	-	TGTGCCTGGAGAGCTCAGGGGAGCGGTAGTGGCTACACCTTC	CAWRAQGSGSGYTF
TRBV29-1	-	TRBJ1-1	13	TRBD1	TGCAGCGCCGCCGGGACAGGGGGATTGGGAGCTTTCTTT	CSAAGTGGLGAFF
TRBV29-1	-	TRBJ2-3	13	TRBD1	TGCAGCGCGGACAGGGGAGGTACAGATACGCAGTATTTT	CSADRGGTDTQYF
TRBV2	few	TRBJ2-1	12	-	TGTGCCAGCATGGGCCCAGGCAATGAGCAGTTCTTC	CASMGPGNEQFF
TRBV5-6	-	TRBJ2-3	13	-	TGTGCCAGCAGCTTGGGTCGGCGGGATACGCAGTATTTT	CASSLGRRDTQYF
TRBV28	-	TRBJ1-5	13	-	TGTGCCAGCAGTTTGAGAACCGAGAGGGCCCAGCATTTT	CASSLRTERAQHF
TRBV7-6	-	TRBJ2-3	14	-	TGTGCCAGCAGCTCCTCACTAGCTGAGGATACGCAGTATTTT	CASSSSLAEDTQYF
TRBV25-1	-	TRBJ2-2	14	TRBD2	TGTGCCAGCAGGTCTAGCGGGGGGAGTGAGGAGCTGTTTTTT	CASRSSGGSEELFF
TRBV6-1	-	TRBJ2-3	15	-	TGTGCCAGCTCCCTCCGGGACTCCACGACAGATACGCAGTATTTT	CASSLRDSTTDTQYF
TRBV2	-	TRBJ2-3	16	TRBD2	TGTGCCAGCAGCGACCCGGCTAGCGGGGTTCGAGATACGCAGTATTTT	CASSDPASGVRDTQYF
TRBV27	-	TRBJ2-7	14	-	TGTGCCAGCAGTTTAAGGGGCCTTATTTACGAGCAGTACTTC	CASSLRGLIYEQYF
TRBV4-1	-	TRBJ2-1	16	TRBD2	TGCGCCAGCAGCCACGTAGCGGGGGGCGCCTACAATGAGCAGTTCTTC	CASSHVAGGAYNEQFF
TRBV7-3	-	TRBJ2-2	15	-	TGTGCCAGCAGCTTGTCCCGGGACTCAACCGGGGAGCTGTTTTTT	CASSLSRDSTGELFF
TRBV2	once	TRBJ2-3	14	TRBD2	TGTGCCAGCAAGCGGGAAAGTAGCACAGATACGCAGTATTTT	CASKRESSTDTQYF
TRBV9	-	TRBJ2-1	15	TRBD2	TGTGCCAGCAGCGTAGTCGGGGGGGCCTACAATGAGCAGTTCTTC	CASSVVGGAYNEQFF
TRBV28	-	TRBJ2-5	15	-	TGTGCCAGCAGTTTCAAGGGCAGGGTTGGAGAGACCCAGTACTTC	CASSFKGRVGETQYF
TRBV4-3	-	TRBJ2-2	16	-	TGCGCCAGCAGCCCCCAGGGAAGGTTGGCCACCGGGGAGCTGTTTTTT	CASSPQGRLATGELFF
TRBV5-6	-	TRBJ2-7	16	TRBD1	TGTGCCAGCAGCTTAATCGACAGGGAAGAGAGGGACGAGCAGTACTTC	CASSLIDREERDEQYF
TRBV19	-	TRBJ1-4	14	TRBD1	TGTGCCAGTAGTCTCCTGACAGGGGGCGAAAAACTGTTTTTT	CASSLLTGGEKLFF
TRBV27	-	TRBJ2-1	11	-	TGTGCCAGCAGTACCCGGGGTGCCCTGTTCTTC	CASSTRGALFF